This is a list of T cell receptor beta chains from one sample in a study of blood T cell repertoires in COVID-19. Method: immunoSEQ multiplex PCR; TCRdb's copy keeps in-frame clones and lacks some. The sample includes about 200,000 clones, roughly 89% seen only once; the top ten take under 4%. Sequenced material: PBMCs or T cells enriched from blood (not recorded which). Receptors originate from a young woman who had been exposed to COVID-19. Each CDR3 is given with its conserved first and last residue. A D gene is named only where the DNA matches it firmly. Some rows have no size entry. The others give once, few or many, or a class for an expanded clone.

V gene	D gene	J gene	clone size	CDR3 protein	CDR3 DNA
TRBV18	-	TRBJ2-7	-	CASSQQGDEQYF	TGTGCCAGCTCACAGCAGGGTGACGAGCAGTACTTC
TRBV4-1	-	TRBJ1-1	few	CASSTGLNTEAFF	TGCGCCAGCAGTACAGGCCTGAACACTGAAGCTTTCTTT
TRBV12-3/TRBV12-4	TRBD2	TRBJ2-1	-	CASSHGLAGEFF	TGTGCCAGCAGCCATGGACTAGCCGGGGAGTTCTTC
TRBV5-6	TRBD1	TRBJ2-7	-	CASSLLPNRVGTVNEQYF	TGTGCCAGCAGCTTGTTACCCAACCGGGTTGGGACAGTTAACGAGCAGTACTTC
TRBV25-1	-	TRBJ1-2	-	CASSEQGRPNTF	TGTGCCAGCAGTGAGCAGGGAAGGCCGAACACCTTC
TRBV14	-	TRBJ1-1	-	CASSQHRSMNTEAFF	TGTGCCAGCAGCCAACACAGGTCAATGAACACTGAAGCTTTCTTT
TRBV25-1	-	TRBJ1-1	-	CASSEYSGGRTEAFF	TGTGCCAGCAGTGAATATTCGGGGGGCAGGACTGAAGCTTTCTTT
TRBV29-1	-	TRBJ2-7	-	CSVVSQGIYEQYF	TGCAGCGTTGTTAGCCAGGGAATATACGAGCAGTACTTC
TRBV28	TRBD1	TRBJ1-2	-	CASKRGQGGEGYTF	TGTGCCAGCAAAAGAGGACAGGGGGGGGAAGGCTACACCTTC
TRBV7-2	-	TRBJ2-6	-	CASSPTLPGANVLTF	TGTGCCAGCAGCCCAACTCTCCCTGGGGCCAACGTCCTGACTTTC
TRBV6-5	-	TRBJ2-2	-	CASRNAAAGELFF	TGTGCCAGCAGGAATGCCGCAGCCGGGGAGCTGTTTTTT
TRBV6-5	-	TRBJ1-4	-	CASSYSGGTHEKLFF	TGTGCCAGCAGTTACTCGGGAGGGACCCATGAAAAACTGTTTTTT
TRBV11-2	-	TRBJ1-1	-	CASSSHRRTRDTEAFF	TGTGCCAGCAGCTCACACCGTAGGACCAGGGACACTGAAGCTTTCTTT
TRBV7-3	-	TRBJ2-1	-	CASSLRLAHEQFF	TGTGCCAGCAGCTTAAGGCTAGCCCATGAGCAGTTCTTC
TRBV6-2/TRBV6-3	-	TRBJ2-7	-	CASSANRGGNEQYF	TGTGCCAGCAGTGCCAACAGGGGAGGTAACGAGCAGTACTTC
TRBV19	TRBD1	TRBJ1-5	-	CASRRDSLNQPQHF	TGTGCCAGTCGCCGGGACAGTCTAAATCAGCCCCAGCATTTT